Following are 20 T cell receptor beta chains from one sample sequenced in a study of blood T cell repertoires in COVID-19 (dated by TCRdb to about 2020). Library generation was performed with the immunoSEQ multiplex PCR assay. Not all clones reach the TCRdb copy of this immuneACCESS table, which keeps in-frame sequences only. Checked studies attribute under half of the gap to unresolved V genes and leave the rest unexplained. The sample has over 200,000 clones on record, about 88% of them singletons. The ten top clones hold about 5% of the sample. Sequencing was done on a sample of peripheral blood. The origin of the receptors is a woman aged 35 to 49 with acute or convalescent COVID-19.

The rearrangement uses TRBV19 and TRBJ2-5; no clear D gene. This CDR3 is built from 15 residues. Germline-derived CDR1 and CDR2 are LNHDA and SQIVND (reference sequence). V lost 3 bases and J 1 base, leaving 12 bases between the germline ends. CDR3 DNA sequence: TGTGCCAGTAGTATGGTCGGTTCGTCCCAAGAGACCCAGTACTTC. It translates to CASSMVGSSQETQYF.

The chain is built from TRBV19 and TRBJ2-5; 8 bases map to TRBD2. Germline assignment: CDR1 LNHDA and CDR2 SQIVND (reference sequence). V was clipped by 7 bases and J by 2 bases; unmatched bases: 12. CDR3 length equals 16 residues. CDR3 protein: CASTGGGHTPQETQYF. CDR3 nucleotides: TGTGCCAGTACGGGCGGGGGGCATACCCCTCAAGAGACCCAGTACTTC.

CDR3 nucleotides: TGTGCCAGCAGCCCCCGGGACAGGGGGAACACCGGGGAGCTGTTTTTT. Translating it yields CASSPRDRGNTGELFF. The chain is built from TRBV7-3 and TRBJ2-2; 10 nucleotides align to TRBD1. Germline-derived CDR1 and CDR2 are SGHTA and FQGTGA. The CDR3 extends over 16 amino acids. V shed 5 bases and J 1 base; nucleotides not matched to a gene: 4.

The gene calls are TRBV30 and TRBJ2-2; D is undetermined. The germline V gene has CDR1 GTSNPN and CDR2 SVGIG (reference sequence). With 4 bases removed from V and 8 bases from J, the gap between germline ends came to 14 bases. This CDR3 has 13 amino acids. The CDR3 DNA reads TGTGCCTGGAATCGAGCAGGCATTGGGGAGCTGTTTTTT. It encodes CAWNRAGIGELFF.

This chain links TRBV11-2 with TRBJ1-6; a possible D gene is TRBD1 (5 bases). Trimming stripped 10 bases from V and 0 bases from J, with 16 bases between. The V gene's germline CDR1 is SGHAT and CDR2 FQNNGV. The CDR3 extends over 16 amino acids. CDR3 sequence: CATDRSFSSYNSPLHF. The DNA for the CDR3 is TGTGCCACAGACAGATCCTTTAGCTCCTATAATTCACCCCTCCACTTT.

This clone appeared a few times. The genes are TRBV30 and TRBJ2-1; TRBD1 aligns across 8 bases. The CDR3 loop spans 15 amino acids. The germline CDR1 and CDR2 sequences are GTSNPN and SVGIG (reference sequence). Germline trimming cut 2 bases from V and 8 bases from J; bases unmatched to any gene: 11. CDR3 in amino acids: CAWSRKGQGGDEQFF. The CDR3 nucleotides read TGTGCCTGGAGTCGCAAAGGACAGGGCGGGGATGAGCAGTTCTTC.

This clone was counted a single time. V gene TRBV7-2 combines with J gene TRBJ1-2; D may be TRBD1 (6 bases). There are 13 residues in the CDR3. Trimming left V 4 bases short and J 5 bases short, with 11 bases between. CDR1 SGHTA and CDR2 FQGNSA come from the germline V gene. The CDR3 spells CASSSPGQYGYTF. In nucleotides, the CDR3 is TGTGCCAGCAGCTCCCCGGGACAATATGGCTACACCTTC.

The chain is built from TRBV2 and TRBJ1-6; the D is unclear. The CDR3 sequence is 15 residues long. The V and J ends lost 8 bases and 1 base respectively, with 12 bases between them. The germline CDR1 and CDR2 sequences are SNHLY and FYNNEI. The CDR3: CASVAGFSYNSPLHF. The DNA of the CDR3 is TGTGCCAGCGTCGCAGGTTTTTCCTATAATTCACCCCTCCACTTT.

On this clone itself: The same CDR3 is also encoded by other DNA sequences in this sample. CDR3 sequence (DNA): TGTGCCAGCTCACCAGGGACAGGGGGTAATTCACCCCTCCACTTT. Translating gives CASSPGTGGNSPLHF. This chain links TRBV18 with TRBJ1-6; TRBD1 aligns across 11 bases. CDR1 and CDR2 from the germline V gene are KGHSH and LQKENI. The length of the CDR3 is 15 residues. V lost 2 bases and J lost 6; bases outside the gene matches: 0.

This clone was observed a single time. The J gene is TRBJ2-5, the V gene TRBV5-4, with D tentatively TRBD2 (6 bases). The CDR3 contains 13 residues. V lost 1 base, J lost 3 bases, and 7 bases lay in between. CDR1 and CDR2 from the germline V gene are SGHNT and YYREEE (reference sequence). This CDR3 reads CASSLTGEETQYF. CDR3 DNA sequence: TGTGCCAGCAGCTTGACGGGGGAAGAGACCCAGTACTTC.

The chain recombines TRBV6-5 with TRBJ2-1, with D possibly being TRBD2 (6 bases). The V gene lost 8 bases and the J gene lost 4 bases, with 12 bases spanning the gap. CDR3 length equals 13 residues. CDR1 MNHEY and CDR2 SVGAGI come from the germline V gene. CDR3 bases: TGTGCCAGCCGGGCGGGGATTTACAATGAGCAGTTCTTC. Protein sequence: CASRAGIYNEQFF.

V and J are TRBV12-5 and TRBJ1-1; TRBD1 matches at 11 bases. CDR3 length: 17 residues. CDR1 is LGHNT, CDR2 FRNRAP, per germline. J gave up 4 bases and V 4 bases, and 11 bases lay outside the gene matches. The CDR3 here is CASGWYRDRGFGTEAFF. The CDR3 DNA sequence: TGTGCTAGTGGTTGGTACCGGGACAGGGGGTTTGGCACTGAAGCTTTCTTT.

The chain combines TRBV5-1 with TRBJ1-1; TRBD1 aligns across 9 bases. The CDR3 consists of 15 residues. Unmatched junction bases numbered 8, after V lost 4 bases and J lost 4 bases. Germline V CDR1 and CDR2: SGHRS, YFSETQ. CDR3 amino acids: CASSLSSTGGTEAFF. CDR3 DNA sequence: TGCGCCAGCAGCCTTTCTTCGACAGGGGGCACTGAAGCTTTCTTT.

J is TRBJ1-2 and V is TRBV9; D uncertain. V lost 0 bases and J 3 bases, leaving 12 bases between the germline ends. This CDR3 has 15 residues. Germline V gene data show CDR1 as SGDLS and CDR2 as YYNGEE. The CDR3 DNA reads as TGTGCCAGCAGCGTAGGCGGTGGATTCGACTATGGCTACACCTTC. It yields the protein CASSVGGGFDYGYTF.

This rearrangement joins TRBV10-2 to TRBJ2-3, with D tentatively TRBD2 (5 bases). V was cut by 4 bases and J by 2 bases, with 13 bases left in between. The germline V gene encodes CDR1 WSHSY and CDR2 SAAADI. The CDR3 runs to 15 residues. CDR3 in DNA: TGCGCCAGCAGTGCCCGGACTGAGCCCACAGATACGCAGTATTTT. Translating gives CASSARTEPTDTQYF.

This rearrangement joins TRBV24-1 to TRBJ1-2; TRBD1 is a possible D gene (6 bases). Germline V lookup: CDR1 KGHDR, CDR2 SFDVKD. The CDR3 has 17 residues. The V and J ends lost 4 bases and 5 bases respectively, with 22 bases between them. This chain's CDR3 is CATSEPSGLAGVYGYTF. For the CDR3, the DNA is TGTGCCACCAGTGAACCCTCTGGATTGGCAGGGGTTTATGGCTACACCTTC.

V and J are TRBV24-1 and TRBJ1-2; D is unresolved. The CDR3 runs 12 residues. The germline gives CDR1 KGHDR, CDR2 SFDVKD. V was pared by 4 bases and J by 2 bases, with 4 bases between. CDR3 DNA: TGTGCCACCAGTGACCAGAACTATGGCTACACCTTC. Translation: CATSDQNYGYTF.

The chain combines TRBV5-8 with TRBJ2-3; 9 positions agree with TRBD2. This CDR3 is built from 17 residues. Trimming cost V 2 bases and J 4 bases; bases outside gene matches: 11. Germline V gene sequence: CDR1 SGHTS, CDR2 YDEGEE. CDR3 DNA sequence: TGTGCCAGCAGCTTAGAATGGGCGGGGGGGCCCCCAGATACGCAGTATTTT. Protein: CASSLEWAGGPPDTQYF.

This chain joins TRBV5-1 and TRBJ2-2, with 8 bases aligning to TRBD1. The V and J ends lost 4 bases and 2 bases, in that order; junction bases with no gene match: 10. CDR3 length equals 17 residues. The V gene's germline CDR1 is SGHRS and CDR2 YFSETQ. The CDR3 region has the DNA TGCGCCAGCAGCCGTGTACCGGGACAGGCTAACACCGGGGAGCTGTTTTTT. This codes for CASSRVPGQANTGELFF.

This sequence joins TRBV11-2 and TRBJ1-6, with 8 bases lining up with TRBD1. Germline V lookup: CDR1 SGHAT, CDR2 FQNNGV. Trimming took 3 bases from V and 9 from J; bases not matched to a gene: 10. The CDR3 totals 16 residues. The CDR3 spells CASSLNVGQGSSPLHF. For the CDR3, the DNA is TGTGCCAGCAGCTTGAATGTTGGACAGGGAAGTTCACCCCTCCACTTT.